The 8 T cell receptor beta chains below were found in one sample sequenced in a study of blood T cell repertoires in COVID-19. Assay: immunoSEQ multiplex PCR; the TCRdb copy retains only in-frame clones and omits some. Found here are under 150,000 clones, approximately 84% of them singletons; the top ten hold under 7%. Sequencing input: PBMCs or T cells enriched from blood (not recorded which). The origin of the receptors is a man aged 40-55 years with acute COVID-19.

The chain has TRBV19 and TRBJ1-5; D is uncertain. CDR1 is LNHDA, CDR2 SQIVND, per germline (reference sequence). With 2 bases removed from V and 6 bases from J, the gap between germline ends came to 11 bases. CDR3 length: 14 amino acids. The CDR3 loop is CASSIKVAGQPQHF. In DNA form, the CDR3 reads TGTGCCAGTAGTATAAAGGTTGCAGGTCAGCCCCAGCATTTT.

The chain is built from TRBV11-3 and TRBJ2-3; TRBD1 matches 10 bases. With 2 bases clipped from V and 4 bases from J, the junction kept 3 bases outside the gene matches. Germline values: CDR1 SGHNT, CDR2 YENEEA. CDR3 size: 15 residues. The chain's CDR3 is CASSLPGQGSDTQYF. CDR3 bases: TGTGCCAGCAGCTTACCGGGACAGGGGTCAGATACGCAGTATTTT.

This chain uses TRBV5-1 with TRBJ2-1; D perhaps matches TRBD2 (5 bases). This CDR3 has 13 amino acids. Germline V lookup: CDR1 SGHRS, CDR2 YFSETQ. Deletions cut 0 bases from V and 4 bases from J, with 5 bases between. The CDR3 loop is CASSLGGYNEQFF. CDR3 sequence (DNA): TGCGCCAGCAGCTTGGGAGGGTACAATGAGCAGTTCTTC.

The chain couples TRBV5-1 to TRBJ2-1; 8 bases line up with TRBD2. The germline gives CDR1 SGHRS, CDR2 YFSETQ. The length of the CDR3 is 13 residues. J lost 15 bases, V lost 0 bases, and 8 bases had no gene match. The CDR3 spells CASSLDFSGVGFF. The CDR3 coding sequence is TGCGCCAGCAGCTTGGACTTTAGCGGGGTCGGGTTCTTC.

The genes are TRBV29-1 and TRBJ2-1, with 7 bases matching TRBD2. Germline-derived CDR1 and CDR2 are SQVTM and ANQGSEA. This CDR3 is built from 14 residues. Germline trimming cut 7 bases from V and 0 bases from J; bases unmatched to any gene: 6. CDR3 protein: CSAGGSGSYNEQFF. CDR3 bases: TGCAGCGCCGGGGGGAGCGGCTCCTACAATGAGCAGTTCTTC.

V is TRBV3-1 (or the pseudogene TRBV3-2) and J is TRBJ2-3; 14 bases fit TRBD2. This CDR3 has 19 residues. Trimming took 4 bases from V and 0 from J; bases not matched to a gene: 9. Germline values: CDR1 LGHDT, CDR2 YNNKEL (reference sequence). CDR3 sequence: CASSRRTGTSGRSTDTQYF. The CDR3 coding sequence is TGTGCCAGCAGCCGAAGAACCGGGACTAGCGGGAGAAGCACAGATACGCAGTATTTT.

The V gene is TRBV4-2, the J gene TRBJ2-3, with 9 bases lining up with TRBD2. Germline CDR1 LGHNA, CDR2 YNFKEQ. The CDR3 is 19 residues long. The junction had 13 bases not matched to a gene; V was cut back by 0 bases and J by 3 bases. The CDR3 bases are TGTGCCAGCAGCCAAGATGAGAGGTTAGCGGGGGCGGGGACAGATACGCAGTATTTT. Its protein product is CASSQDERLAGAGTDTQYF.

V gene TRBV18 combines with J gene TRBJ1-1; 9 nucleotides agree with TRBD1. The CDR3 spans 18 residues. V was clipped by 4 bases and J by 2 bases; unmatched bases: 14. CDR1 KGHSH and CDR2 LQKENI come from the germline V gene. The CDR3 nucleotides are TGTGCCAGCTCACTTACCTACAGGGGGCCACACTCAAACACTGAAGCTTTCTTT. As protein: CASSLTYRGPHSNTEAFF.